These T cell receptor beta chains were read from a single sample in a study of T cell responses to AZD1222 COVID-19 vaccine. The table came from immunoSEQ multiplex PCR; TCRdb's copy has only in-frame clones and leaves some out. The sample consists of about 86,000 clones, around 80% of them appearing once. The sample was peripheral blood, taken on day 0 of AZD1222 vaccination. These TCRs come from an adult in good health. Both conserved end residues are part of each CDR3. A D gene is named only where the DNA matches it firmly. The size entry is marked missing in some rows and otherwise reads once, few, many or a size class.

D: TRBD2; J: TRBJ2-5; size: NA; V: TRBV18; DNA: TGTGCCAGCTCACCACAACTAGCGGGGACCCTCCAAGAGACCCAGTACTTC; CDR3: CASSPQLAGTLQETQYF
D: TRBD2; J: TRBJ2-3; size: once; V: TRBV7-2; DNA: TGTGCCAGCAGCTTAACCGGGACTAGAATTTCATCAGATACGCAGTATTTT; CDR3: CASSLTGTRISSDTQYF
D: TRBD2; J: TRBJ2-1; size: NA; V: TRBV7-6; DNA: TGTGCCAGCAGCTTAGGAGCGGGAGACTACAATGAGCAGTTCTTC; CDR3: CASSLGAGDYNEQFF
D: NA; J: TRBJ2-2; size: NA; V: TRBV18; DNA: TGTGCCAGCTCAGAATCCGAGACCGGGGAGCTGTTTTTT; CDR3: CASSESETGELFF
D: NA; J: TRBJ1-1; size: NA; V: TRBV5-1; DNA: TGCGCCAGCAGCTTGGCTCCGGGCTTGAACACTGAAGCTTTCTTT; CDR3: CASSLAPGLNTEAFF
D: TRBD2; J: TRBJ2-7; size: NA; V: TRBV30; DNA: TGTGCCTGTGGGGGACGTGCGGGAGCGTCCTACGAGCAGTACTTC; CDR3: CACGGRAGASYEQYF
D: NA; J: TRBJ2-3; size: NA; V: TRBV20-1; DNA: TGCAGTGCTAGGTTCACAGATACGCAGTATTTT; CDR3: CSARFTDTQYF
D: NA; J: TRBJ1-1; size: NA; V: TRBV14; DNA: TGTGCCAGCAGCCAATCGACCGCAGCGAACACTGAAGCTTTCTTT; CDR3: CASSQSTAANTEAFF
D: TRBD2; J: TRBJ2-3; size: few; V: TRBV10-3; DNA: TGTGCCATCAGTGAGGGAATAGCGGGAGGGGGCACAGATACGCAGTATTTT; CDR3: CAISEGIAGGGTDTQYF
D: NA; J: TRBJ2-3; size: NA; V: TRBV19; DNA: TGTGCCAGTAGTATATCCGGGGATAGCACAGATACGCAGTATTTT; CDR3: CASSISGDSTDTQYF
D: NA; J: TRBJ1-4; size: NA; V: TRBV27; DNA: TGTGCCAGCAGTTTATGGGCTAATGAAAAACTGTTTTTT; CDR3: CASSLWANEKLFF
D: NA; J: TRBJ2-5; size: few; V: TRBV3-1/TRBV3-2; DNA: TGTGCCAGCAGCCAAGCCACCCAAGAGACCCAGTACTTC; CDR3: CASSQATQETQYF
D: TRBD1; J: TRBJ2-2; size: NA; V: TRBV28; DNA: TGTGCCAGCGGGACAGGGGCTCCCGGGGAGCTGTTTTTT; CDR3: CASGTGAPGELFF
D: NA; J: TRBJ1-2; size: NA; V: TRBV10-2; DNA: TGCGCCAGCAGTGCAAATAGGGCAGGGGAGGATGGCTACACCTTC; CDR3: CASSANRAGEDGYTF
D: NA; J: TRBJ2-5; size: NA; V: TRBV5-5; DNA: TGTGCCAGCAGCTTGGCCTGGGGGGAGGAGACCCAGTACTTC; CDR3: CASSLAWGEETQYF
D: NA; J: TRBJ2-3; size: NA; V: TRBV27; DNA: TGTGCCAGCAGTTTAGCCCATTCTAGCGATACGCAGTATTTT; CDR3: CASSLAHSSDTQYF
D: TRBD1; J: TRBJ2-2; size: NA; V: TRBV5-6; DNA: TGTGCCAGCAGCTTCAACACAGGGGTCCACACCGGGGAGCTGTTTTTT; CDR3: CASSFNTGVHTGELFF
D: TRBD1; J: TRBJ1-2; size: NA; V: TRBV29-1; DNA: TGCAGCGTTCAGGGGGTCCCTGACTATGGCTACACCTTC; CDR3: CSVQGVPDYGYTF
D: TRBD2; J: TRBJ2-1; size: once; V: TRBV15; DNA: TGTGCCACCAGCAGAGTTAGCGGGCCTATCTCCTACAATGAGCAGTTCTTC; CDR3: CATSRVSGPISYNEQFF
D: TRBD1; J: TRBJ2-7; size: NA; V: TRBV6-5; DNA: TGTGCCAGCAGTTACTCCAAGGGACAGCCCTACGAGCAGTACTTC; CDR3: CASSYSKGQPYEQYF
D: TRBD1; J: TRBJ2-7; size: NA; V: TRBV25-1; DNA: TGTGCCAGCAGTGAACCTCCCGGGACAGGTGACGAGCAGTACTTC; CDR3: CASSEPPGTGDEQYF
D: NA; J: TRBJ1-1; size: NA; V: TRBV28; DNA: TGTGCCAGCGGATCGGTAACGGAAACTGAAGCTTTCTTT; CDR3: CASGSVTETEAFF
D: NA; J: TRBJ1-2; size: NA; V: TRBV19; DNA: TGTGCCAGTAGTATAGGTGGCAAACACTATGGCTACACCTTC; CDR3: CASSIGGKHYGYTF
D: NA; J: TRBJ2-2; size: NA; V: TRBV10-3; DNA: TGTGCCATCAGTGAGTCGTTCGGGACGGTCACCGGGGAGCTGTTTTTT; CDR3: CAISESFGTVTGELFF
D: NA; J: TRBJ2-7; size: NA; V: TRBV9; DNA: TGTGCCAGCAGCGTAGACGGTTCAGGGGACTACGAGCAGTACTTC; CDR3: CASSVDGSGDYEQYF
D: NA; J: TRBJ2-5; size: NA; V: TRBV5-1; DNA: TGCGCCAGCAGCTCCTTGTCAAGTCACGAGACCCAGTACTTC; CDR3: CASSSLSSHETQYF
D: TRBD2; J: TRBJ2-1; size: once; V: TRBV7-8; DNA: TGTGCCAGCAGCCTCGGGACTACCTTAGAGCAGTTCTTC; CDR3: CASSLGTTLEQFF
D: NA; J: TRBJ2-7; size: NA; V: TRBV11-2; DNA: TGTGCCAGCAGCTTAGGCGCCAGATCCTACGAGCAGTACTTC; CDR3: CASSLGARSYEQYF
D: NA; J: TRBJ2-7; size: few; V: TRBV6-1; DNA: TGTGCCAGCAGTGAAGCGCTGGGTCAGGGGTCCTACGAGCAGTACTTC; CDR3: CASSEALGQGSYEQYF
D: NA; J: TRBJ1-5; size: once; V: TRBV24-1; DNA: TGTGCCACCAAGGTAGTCCAGGGGTGGCAGCCCCAGCATTTT; CDR3: CATKVVQGWQPQHF
D: NA; J: TRBJ1-1; size: many; V: TRBV25-1; DNA: TGTGCCAGCAGGGGGTACGGGACTGAAGCTTTCTTT; CDR3: CASRGYGTEAFF
D: TRBD1; J: TRBJ2-2; size: NA; V: TRBV7-7; DNA: TGTGCTAGCAGCACCGACAGGGTCGGGGAGCTGTTTTTT; CDR3: CASSTDRVGELFF
D: NA; J: TRBJ1-1; size: few; V: TRBV29-1; DNA: TGCAGCGGGGTTGTCACTGAAGCTTTCTTT; CDR3: CSGVVTEAFF
D: TRBD1; J: TRBJ2-1; size: NA; V: TRBV9; DNA: TGTGCCAGCAGCGCCAGGACAGGGCTATGGTACAATGAGCAGTTCTTC; CDR3: CASSARTGLWYNEQFF
D: NA; J: TRBJ2-1; size: once; V: TRBV7-9; DNA: TGTGCCAGCAGCACCACTGACCCGAGCTCCTACAATGAGCAGTTCTTC; CDR3: CASSTTDPSSYNEQFF
D: NA; J: TRBJ2-1; size: NA; V: TRBV11-3; DNA: TGTGCCAGCAGCTTAAGAGGGCCTAGCGCCTACAATGAGCAGTTCTTC; CDR3: CASSLRGPSAYNEQFF
D: NA; J: TRBJ2-7; size: NA; V: TRBV5-4; DNA: TGTGCCAGCAGCAAACAGGACTACGAGCAGTACTTC; CDR3: CASSKQDYEQYF
D: NA; J: TRBJ1-3; size: NA; V: TRBV7-6; DNA: TGTGCCAGCAGCTTCTCCAGAGGGTTATCTGGAAACACCATATATTTT; CDR3: CASSFSRGLSGNTIYF
D: NA; J: TRBJ2-5; size: NA; V: TRBV4-2; DNA: TGTGCCAGCAGCCAAGATTTGGGGACACAAGAGACCCAGTACTTC; CDR3: CASSQDLGTQETQYF
D: TRBD2; J: TRBJ2-7; size: NA; V: TRBV4-2; DNA: TGTGCCAGCAGCCCCCGGACTAGCGGGAGGCCCTCCTCCTACGAGCAGTACTTC; CDR3: CASSPRTSGRPSSYEQYF
D: NA; J: TRBJ2-3; size: NA; V: TRBV15; DNA: TGTGCCACCAGCAGTGTAGGGACCAGCACAGATACGCAGTATTTT; CDR3: CATSSVGTSTDTQYF
D: TRBD2; J: TRBJ2-2; size: few; V: TRBV19; DNA: TGTGCCAGTAGTCTAGCGGGAGCCACCGGGGAGCTGTTTTTT; CDR3: CASSLAGATGELFF
D: NA; J: TRBJ2-5; size: NA; V: TRBV7-7; DNA: TGTGCTAGCAGCGCGGACCAAGAGACCCAGTACTTC; CDR3: CASSADQETQYF